One and the same sample provided the 32 T cell receptor beta chains below, sequenced in a study of T cells in localized non-small cell lung cancer. Measured with immunoSEQ multiplex PCR; TCRdb has only the in-frame clones, and not every one. The sample carries a few thousand clones, roughly 25% recorded once. This sample comprised lung tumor tissue, obtained before any cancer treatment. These receptors were collected from a man aged 40 to 75 with stage I lung adenocarcinoma.

The V and J genes are TRBV6-8 and TRBJ2-1; 13 nucleotides align to TRBD2. The V segment lost 5 bases and the J segment 5 bases; nucleotides outside the gene matches: 6. CDR1 and CDR2 (germline): MNHGY, SAAAGT. The CDR3 covers 16 residues. CDR3 region: CASSDGTSGDHNEQFF. CDR3 coding DNA: TGTGCCAGCAGTGACGGGACTAGCGGGGACCACAATGAGCAGTTCTTC.

V gene TRBV29-1 combines with J gene TRBJ2-7; D call uncertain. The CDR3 is 12 residues long. Germline CDR1 reads SQVTM; CDR2 reads ANQGSEA. V was cut by 7 bases and J by 0 bases, with 10 bases left in between. The chain's CDR3 is CSAGRDSYEQYF. The CDR3 nucleotides are TGCAGCGCCGGAAGGGACTCCTACGAGCAGTACTTC.

The rearrangement joins TRBV11-3 to TRBJ2-2; D may be TRBD2 (6 bases). The CDR3 sequence is 16 residues long. Per the germline V gene, CDR1 is SGHNT and CDR2 is YENEEA. The germline V and J ends were trimmed by 3 bases and 6 bases, with 17 bases remaining between them. The DNA of the CDR3 is TGTGCCAGCAGCTTGACGGGGGTACTAGATCCCGGGGAGCTGTTTTTT. This gives the protein CASSLTGVLDPGELFF.

This chain connects TRBV28 to TRBJ1-2; D possibly corresponds to TRBD1 (5 bases). Germline V CDR1 and CDR2: MDHEN, SYDVKM. V was trimmed by 6 bases and J by 5 bases, leaving 13 bases between them. This CDR3 comprises 13 residues. CDR3 residues: CASRGPLGYGYTF. As DNA, the CDR3 is TGTGCCAGCAGGGGGCCCCTCGGGTATGGCTACACCTTC.

This sequence joins TRBV6-8 and TRBJ2-5; D is uncertain. V was shortened by 0 bases and J by 4 bases, with 9 bases between the two germline ends. Germline V gives CDR1 MNHGY, CDR2 SAAAGT. CDR3 size: 14 residues. The CDR3 nucleotides are TGTGCCAGCAGTTACTCGAATACGGGAGAGACCCAGTACTTC. It is translated as CASSYSNTGETQYF.

The rearrangement joins TRBV5-1 to TRBJ2-5, with D tentatively TRBD1 (7 bases). The CDR3 length is 15 residues. V dropped 4 bases and J dropped 1 base, with 14 bases sitting between them. CDR1 SGHRS and CDR2 YFSETQ come from the germline V gene. The CDR3 coding sequence is TGCGCCAGCAGCCCGGAGGGACAGTTCCAAGAGACCCAGTACTTC. Protein sequence: CASSPEGQFQETQYF.

This clone occurred a few times. The V call is TRBV6-1, the J call TRBJ1-4; D is unresolved. Trimming pared 1 base from V and 5 bases from J, leaving 8 bases between. The length of the CDR3 is 14 residues. Germline assignment: CDR1 MNHNS and CDR2 SASEGT. The CDR3 is CASSEGSENEKLFF. The CDR3 region has the DNA TGTGCCAGCAGTGAAGGGTCAGAGAATGAAAAACTGTTTTTT.

This clone occurred a few times. Here the CDR3 reads CASVRPRVYLPGNTIYF. For the CDR3, the DNA is TGTGCCAGCGTCCGGCCAAGGGTCTATCTTCCTGGAAACACCATATATTTT. The gene calls are TRBV6-8 and TRBJ1-3; D remains unclear. Trimming pared 8 bases from V and 2 bases from J, leaving 22 bases between. Germline V gene sequence: CDR1 MNHGY, CDR2 SAAAGT. This CDR3 is built from 17 residues.

This clone is medium-sized (0.01 to 0.1%) in the sample. This rearrangement joins TRBV6-8 to TRBJ2-6; 10 positions match TRBD2. Trimming took 4 bases from V and 4 from J; bases not matched to a gene: 7. Per germline, CDR1 MNHGY and CDR2 SAAAGT. This CDR3 has 17 amino acids. In DNA, the CDR3 is TGTGCCAGCAGTTCCCCGGGACTAGCGTCCGGGGCCAACGTCCTGACTTTC. It codes for CASSSPGLASGANVLTF.

The V and J genes are TRBV5-1 and TRBJ2-3; 10 bases map to TRBD2. The CDR3 is 16 residues long. V gave up 0 bases and J gave up 3 bases; unmatched junction bases: 4. The germline CDR1 and CDR2 sequences are SGHRS and YFSETQ. The CDR3 reads CASSLVSSGSTDTQYF. CDR3 in DNA: TGCGCCAGCAGCTTGGTCTCTAGCGGGAGTACAGATACGCAGTATTTT.

Judged by abundance, this clone is medium-sized. This rearrangement joins TRBV9 to TRBJ2-2, with 8 positions matching TRBD2. The CDR3 has 14 residues. CDR1 and CDR2 from the germline V gene are SGDLS and YYNGEE. The J segment lost 4 bases and the V segment lost 4 bases, leaving 3 bases of the junction unmatched. As DNA, the CDR3 is TGTGCCAGCAGCCTGAGCGGGAGCACCGGGGAGCTGTTTTTT. It yields the protein CASSLSGSTGELFF.

Relative to its sample, this clone is medium-sized (0.01 to 0.1%). The chain carries TRBV6-8 and TRBJ1-5, with D tentatively TRBD1 (6 bases). This CDR3 has 17 amino acids. The germline V gene encodes CDR1 MNHGY and CDR2 SAAAGT. V lost 3 bases and J lost 0, with 15 bases in between. The DNA of the CDR3 is TGTGCCAGCAGTTATCCCGGACAGACCTATAGCAATCAGCCCCAGCATTTT. Its translation: CASSYPGQTYSNQPQHF.

The chain links TRBV30 to TRBJ1-4; no clear D gene. Germline-derived CDR1 and CDR2 are GTSNPN and SVGIG (reference sequence). The CDR3 contains 13 residues. V was trimmed by 1 base and J by 3 bases, leaving 6 bases between them. DNA for the CDR3: TGTGCCTGGAGTGGGGATGCTAATGAAAAACTGTTTTTT. Its protein is CAWSGDANEKLFF.

Sample share makes this clone medium-sized. The V call is TRBV11-3, the J call TRBJ1-1; D ambiguous. The CDR3 sequence is 14 residues long. Germline-derived CDR1 and CDR2 are SGHNT and YENEEA. V gave up 5 bases and J gave up 4 bases, with 14 bases separating them. The CDR3 DNA reads TGTGCCAGCAGCCTACAGCGTGAGGGCACTGAAGCTTTCTTT. It specifies CASSLQREGTEAFF.

The chain couples TRBV10-2 to TRBJ2-2, with 7 bases lining up with TRBD2. The CDR3 is 18 residues long. The germline V gene encodes CDR1 WSHSY and CDR2 SAAADI. V lost 0 bases, J lost 1 base, and 8 bases stayed unmatched. The CDR3 reads CASSESTPERGNTGELFF. The DNA of the CDR3 is TGCGCCAGCAGTGAGTCGACTCCGGAGCGGGGGAACACCGGGGAGCTGTTTTTT.

This clone was seen more than once but under ten times. The chain has TRBV25-1 and TRBJ2-3; 11 bases agree with TRBD2. This CDR3 has 17 amino acids. Germline CDR1 and CDR2: MGHDK and SYGVNS. V gave up 4 bases and J gave up 5 bases; unmatched junction bases: 11. For the CDR3, the DNA is TGTGCCAGCAGTGCCTATCCTAGCGGGAGGATTTTAGATACGCAGTATTTT. Translated, it gives CASSAYPSGRILDTQYF.

This clone was counted ten times or more. The V call is TRBV11-3, the J call TRBJ2-5; D remains ambiguous. This CDR3 is 15 amino acids long. CDR1 is SGHNT, CDR2 YENEEA, per germline. Trimming took off 1 base at V and 5 bases at J, with 14 bases between the two ends. CDR3 coding DNA: TGTGCCAGCAGCTTAGTATTCGTTCGCAAGGAGACCCAGTACTTC. Its translation: CASSLVFVRKETQYF.

The genes are TRBV18 and TRBJ2-3; perhaps TRBD1 as D (7 bases). The V end lost 2 bases, the J end lost 9 bases, and 18 bases lay between the germline ends. Germline assignment: CDR1 KGHSH and CDR2 LQKENI. There are 15 residues in the CDR3. DNA of the CDR3: TGTGCCAGCTCACCATTGGCCCAGGGGGGTAGCACGCAGTATTTT. Its protein is CASSPLAQGGSTQYF.

This rearrangement joins TRBV1 to TRBJ2-1; the table names TRBD2, a call not compared with the DNA. TRBV1 is an annotated pseudogene. This CDR3 has 17 residues. DNA for the CDR3: TGCACCAGCAGCCAGCCCGGGAGAGCGGAAATCCACAATGAGCAGTTCTTC. Protein: CTSSQPGRAEIHNEQFF.

The gene calls are TRBV11-3 and TRBJ2-1, with D unclear. Per the germline V gene, CDR1 is SGHNT and CDR2 is YENEEA. V lost 3 bases and J 1 base, leaving 7 bases between the germline ends. This CDR3 contains 14 residues. This CDR3 reads CASSLVRSYNEQFF. CDR3 nucleotides: TGTGCCAGCAGCTTGGTGCGGTCCTACAATGAGCAGTTCTTC.

The chain is built from TRBV18 and TRBJ2-7, with TRBD1 identical over 9 bases. Trimming cost V 3 bases and J 5 bases; bases outside gene matches: 14. The germline CDR1 and CDR2 sequences are KGHSH and LQKENI. The CDR3 extends over 17 amino acids. CDR3 sequence (DNA): TGTGCCAGCTCACCCGCGGATCTACAGGGGGCGCGCGACGAGCAGTACTTC. It is translated as CASSPADLQGARDEQYF.

To note about this clone: One end of the junction is discordant with germline, which a read error may explain. Since one of the bases is ambiguous or unread, X appears in place of its residue. This sequence joins TRBV30 and TRBJ1-5; D gene ambiguous. Germline V gene data show CDR1 as GTSNPN and CDR2 as SVGIG (reference sequence). The CDR3 sequence is 13 residues long. Here the CDR3 reads CAWSVQPNQPQXF. For the CDR3, the DNA is TGTGCCTGGAGTGTGCAGCCCAATCAGCCCCAGSATTTT.

This chain connects TRBV30 to TRBJ2-3, with D possibly matching TRBD2 (5 bases). The V end was cut by 0 bases, the J end by 6 bases, with 7 bases between. Per germline, CDR1 GTSNPN and CDR2 SVGIG (reference sequence). The CDR3 has 12 amino acids. Here the CDR3 DNA reads TGTGCCTGGAGTGTACTAGGGGATACGCAGTATTTT. This gives the protein CAWSVLGDTQYF.

DNA for the CDR3: TGTGGAAGGGGAGACGCCGGGACTAGGAATGAGCAGTTCTTC. This codes for CGRGDAGTRNEQFF. The gene calls are TRBV12-5 and TRBJ2-1; 8 positions match TRBD2. In germline, CDR1 is LGHNT, CDR2 FRNRAP. The CDR3 loop spans 14 amino acids.

The chain links TRBV29-1 to TRBJ2-3, with 14 nucleotides matching TRBD2. Germline trimming cut 8 bases from V and 6 bases from J; bases unmatched to any gene: 10. This CDR3 has 15 residues. The germline CDR1 and CDR2 sequences are SQVTM and ANQGSEA. The CDR3 sequence is CSSGLAGGPHDTQYF. The CDR3 coding sequence is TGCAGCTCAGGACTAGCGGGAGGTCCACACGATACGCAGTATTTT.

This clone was seen more than once but under ten times. The chain links TRBV11-3 to TRBJ1-5; the D is unclear. Between the trimmed V and J ends, which lost 5 bases and 4 bases, there was a span of 18 bases. The CDR3 sequence is 16 residues long. Germline V gives CDR1 SGHNT, CDR2 YENEEA. The CDR3 loop is CASSPPLGGENQPQHF. The CDR3 coding sequence is TGTGCCAGCAGCCCCCCCCTTGGTGGGGAGAATCAGCCCCAGCATTTT.

This clone was seen only a few times. The chain has TRBV10-3 and TRBJ2-3, with D unclear. Looked up from germline, CDR1 is ENHRY and CDR2 is SYGVKD. The length of the CDR3 is 13 residues. V was shortened by 0 bases and J by 6 bases, with 7 bases between the two germline ends. CDR3 protein: CAISESIRDTQYF. DNA for the CDR3: TGTGCCATCAGTGAGTCGATCAGGGATACGCAGTATTTT.

The CDR3 bases are TGTGCCAGCAGCCTCCATTGGACAGCCACCCCGGAAGGAGAACTGTTTTTT. It encodes CASSLHWTATPEGELFF. This chain links TRBV11-3 with TRBJ1-4; D may be TRBD1 (6 bases). CDR3 size: 17 residues. Trimming took off 5 bases at V and 12 bases at J, with 28 bases between the two ends. The germline V gene has CDR1 SGHNT and CDR2 YENEEA. The full variable domain, rest sourced from reference TRBV11-3 and TRBJ1-4, is EAGVVQSPRYKIIEKKQPVAFWCNPISGHNTLYWYLQNLGQGPELLIRYENEEAVDDSQLPKDRFSAERLKGVDSTLKIQPAELGDSAVYLCASSLHWTATPEGELFFGSGTQLSVL.

In its sample, this clone is hyperexpanded. V and J are TRBV30 and TRBJ1-5, with D hard to call. Germline V CDR1 and CDR2: GTSNPN, SVGIG (reference sequence). The V end was cut by 0 bases, the J end by 3 bases, with 6 bases between. The CDR3 is made up of 13 amino acids. CDR3 sequence: CAWSVQPNQPQHF. CDR3 DNA: TGTGCCTGGAGTGTGCAGCCCAATCAGCCCCAGCATTTT.

This sequence joins TRBV6-8 and TRBJ2-2; a weak D match, TRBD2 (6 bases). The CDR3 loop spans 14 amino acids. V lost 10 bases, J lost 0 bases, and 12 bases lay in between. Germline values: CDR1 MNHGY, CDR2 SAAAGT. Here the CDR3 DNA reads TGTGCCACCTCTCGGGGGACGAACACCGGGGAGCTGTTTTTT. It codes for CATSRGTNTGELFF.

By its share, this clone is medium-sized (0.01 to 0.1%). CDR3 loop: CASSRRGQSYNEQFF. CDR3 DNA: TGTGCCAGCAGCCGGAGGGGGCAGTCCTACAATGAGCAGTTCTTC. The chain recombines TRBV6-8 with TRBJ2-1; D possibly corresponds to TRBD1 (7 bases). V was pared by 6 bases and J by 1 base, with 13 bases between. From germline, CDR1 is MNHGY and CDR2 SAAAGT. The CDR3 spans 15 residues.

This clone is labeled as medium-sized. This chain uses TRBV11-3 with TRBJ2-5; D is uncertain. The germline V gene encodes CDR1 SGHNT and CDR2 YENEEA. The CDR3 consists of 15 residues. V lost 3 bases and J 5 bases, leaving 16 bases between the germline ends. CDR3 DNA sequence: TGTGCCAGCAGCTTCTTTATCGGTAGTCAGGAGACCCAGTACTTC. This sequence encodes CASSFFIGSQETQYF.